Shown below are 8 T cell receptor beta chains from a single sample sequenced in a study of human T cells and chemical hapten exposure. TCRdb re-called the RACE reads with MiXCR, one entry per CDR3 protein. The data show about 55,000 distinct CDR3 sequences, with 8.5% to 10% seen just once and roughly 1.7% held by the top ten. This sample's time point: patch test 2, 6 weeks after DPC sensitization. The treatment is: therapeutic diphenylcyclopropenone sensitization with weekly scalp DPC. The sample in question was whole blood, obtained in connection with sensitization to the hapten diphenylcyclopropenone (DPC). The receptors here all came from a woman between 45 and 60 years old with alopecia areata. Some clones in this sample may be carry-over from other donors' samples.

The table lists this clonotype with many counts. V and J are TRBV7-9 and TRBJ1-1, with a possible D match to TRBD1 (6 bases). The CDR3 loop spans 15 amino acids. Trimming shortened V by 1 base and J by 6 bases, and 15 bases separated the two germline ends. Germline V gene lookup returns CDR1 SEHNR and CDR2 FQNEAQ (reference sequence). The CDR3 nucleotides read TGTGCCAGCAGCTTAGAGGAGGGCAGGGGACCTGAAGCTTTCTTT. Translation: CASSLEEGRGPEAFF.

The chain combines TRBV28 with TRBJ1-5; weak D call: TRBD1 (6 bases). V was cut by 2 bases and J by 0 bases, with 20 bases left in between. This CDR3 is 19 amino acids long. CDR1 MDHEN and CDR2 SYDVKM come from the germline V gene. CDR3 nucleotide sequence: TGTGCCAGCAGTTTAAGAGCAGGGACATTACTTTATAGCAATCAGCCCCAGCATTTT. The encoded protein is CASSLRAGTLLYSNQPQHF.

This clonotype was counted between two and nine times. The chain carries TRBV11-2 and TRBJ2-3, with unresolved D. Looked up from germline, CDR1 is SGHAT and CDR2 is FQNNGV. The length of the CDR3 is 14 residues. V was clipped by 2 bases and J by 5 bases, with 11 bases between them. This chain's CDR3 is CASSLRPSVDTQYF. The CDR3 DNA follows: TGTGCCAGCAGCTTAAGGCCATCAGTAGATACGCAGTATTTT.

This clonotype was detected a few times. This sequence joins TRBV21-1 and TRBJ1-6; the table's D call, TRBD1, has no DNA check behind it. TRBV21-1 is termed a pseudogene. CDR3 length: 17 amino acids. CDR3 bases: TGTGCCAGCAGCAAAAAAAGGTGGACGGGACAGAATTCACCCCTCCACTTT. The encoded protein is CASSKKRWTGQNSPLHF.

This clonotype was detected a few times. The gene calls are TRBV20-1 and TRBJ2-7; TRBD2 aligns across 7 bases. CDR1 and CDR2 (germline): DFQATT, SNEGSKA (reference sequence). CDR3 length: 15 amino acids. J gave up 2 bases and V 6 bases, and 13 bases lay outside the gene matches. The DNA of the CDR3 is TGCAGTGCCGCTGACTACGGGAGGAAAACCTACGAGCAGTACTTC. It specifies CSAADYGRKTYEQYF.

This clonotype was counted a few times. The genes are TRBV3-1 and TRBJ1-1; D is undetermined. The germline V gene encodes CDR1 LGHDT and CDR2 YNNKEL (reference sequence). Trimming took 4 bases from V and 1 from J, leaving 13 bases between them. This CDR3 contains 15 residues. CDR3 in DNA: TGTGCCAGCAGCCCCCAAGTGCCGGGGAACACTGAAGCTTTCTTT. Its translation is CASSPQVPGNTEAFF.

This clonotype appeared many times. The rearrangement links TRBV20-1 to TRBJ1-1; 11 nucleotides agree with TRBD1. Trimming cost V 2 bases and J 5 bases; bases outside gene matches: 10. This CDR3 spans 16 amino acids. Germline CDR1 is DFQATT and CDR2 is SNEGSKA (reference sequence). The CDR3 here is CSARPWDRGVKTEAFF. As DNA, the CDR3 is TGCAGTGCTAGACCCTGGGACAGGGGGGTAAAAACTGAAGCTTTCTTT.

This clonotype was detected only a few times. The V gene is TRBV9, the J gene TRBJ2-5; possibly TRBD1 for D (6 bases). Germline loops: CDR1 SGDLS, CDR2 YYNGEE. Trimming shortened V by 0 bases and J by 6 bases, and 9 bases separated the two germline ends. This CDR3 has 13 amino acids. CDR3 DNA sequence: TGTGCCAGCAGCGTAGACAGGGCGCAGACCCAGTACTTC. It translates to CASSVDRAQTQYF.